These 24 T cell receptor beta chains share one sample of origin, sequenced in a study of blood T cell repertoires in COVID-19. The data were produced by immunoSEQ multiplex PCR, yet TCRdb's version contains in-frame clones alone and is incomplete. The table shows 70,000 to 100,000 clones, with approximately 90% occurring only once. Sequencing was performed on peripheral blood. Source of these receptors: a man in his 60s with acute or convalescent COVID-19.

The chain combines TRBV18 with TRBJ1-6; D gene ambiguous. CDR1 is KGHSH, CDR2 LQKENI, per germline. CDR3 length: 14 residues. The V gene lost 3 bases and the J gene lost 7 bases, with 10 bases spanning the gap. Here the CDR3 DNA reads TGTGCCAGCTCACCGTCCGTCGAGAATTCACCCCTCCACTTT. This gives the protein CASSPSVENSPLHF.

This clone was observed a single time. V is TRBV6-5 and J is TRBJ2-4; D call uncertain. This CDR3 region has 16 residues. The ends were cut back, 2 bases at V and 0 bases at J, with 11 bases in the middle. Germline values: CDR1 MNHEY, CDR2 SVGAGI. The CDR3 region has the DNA TGTGCCAGCAGTTACGCTAGGAGTGGAGCCAAAAACATTCAGTACTTC. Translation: CASSYARSGAKNIQYF.

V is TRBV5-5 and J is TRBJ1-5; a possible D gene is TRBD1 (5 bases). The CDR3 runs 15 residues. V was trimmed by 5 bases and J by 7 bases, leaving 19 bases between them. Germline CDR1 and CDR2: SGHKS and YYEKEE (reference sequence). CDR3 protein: CASSRQTGGGQPQHF. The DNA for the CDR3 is TGTGCCAGCAGTCGACAAACCGGGGGAGGACAGCCCCAGCATTTT.

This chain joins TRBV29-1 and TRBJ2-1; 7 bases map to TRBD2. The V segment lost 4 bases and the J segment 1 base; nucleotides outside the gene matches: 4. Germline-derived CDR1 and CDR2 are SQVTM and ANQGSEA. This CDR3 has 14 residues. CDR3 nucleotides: TGCAGCGTTGCTCGGGAGGCGTCCTACAATGAGCAGTTCTTC. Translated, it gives CSVAREASYNEQFF.

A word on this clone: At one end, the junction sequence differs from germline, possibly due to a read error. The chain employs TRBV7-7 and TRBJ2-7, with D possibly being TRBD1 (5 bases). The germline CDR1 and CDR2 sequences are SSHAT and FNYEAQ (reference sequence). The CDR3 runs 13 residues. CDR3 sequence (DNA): TGTGCTAGCAGCTTACGACAGACCTACGAGCAGTACTTC. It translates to CASSLRQTYEQYF.

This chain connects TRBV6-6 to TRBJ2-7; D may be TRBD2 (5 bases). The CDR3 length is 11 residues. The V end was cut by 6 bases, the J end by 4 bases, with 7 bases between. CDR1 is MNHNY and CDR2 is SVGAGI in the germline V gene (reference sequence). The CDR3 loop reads CASSREYEQYF. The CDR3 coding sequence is TGTGCCAGCAGCCGGGAATACGAGCAGTACTTC.

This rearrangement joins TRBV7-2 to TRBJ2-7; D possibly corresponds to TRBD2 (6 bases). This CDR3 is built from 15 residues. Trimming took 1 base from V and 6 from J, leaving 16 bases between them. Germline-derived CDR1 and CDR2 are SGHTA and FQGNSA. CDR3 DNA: TGTGCCAGCAGCTTAGACCGGGGGAGTTCGGGCGAGCAGTACTTC. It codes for CASSLDRGSSGEQYF.

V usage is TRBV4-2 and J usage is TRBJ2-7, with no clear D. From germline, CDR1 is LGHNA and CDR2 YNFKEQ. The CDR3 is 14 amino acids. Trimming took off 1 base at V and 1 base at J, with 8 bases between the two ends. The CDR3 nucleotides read TGTGCCAGCAGCCAAGCGCAGGTTTCCTACGAGCAGTACTTC. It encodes CASSQAQVSYEQYF.

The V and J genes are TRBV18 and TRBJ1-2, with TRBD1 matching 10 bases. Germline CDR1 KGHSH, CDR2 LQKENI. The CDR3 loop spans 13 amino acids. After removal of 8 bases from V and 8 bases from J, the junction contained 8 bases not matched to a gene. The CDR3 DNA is TGTGCCAGCCAGGGACAGGGGAGTTTCGGCTACACCTTC. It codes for CASQGQGSFGYTF.

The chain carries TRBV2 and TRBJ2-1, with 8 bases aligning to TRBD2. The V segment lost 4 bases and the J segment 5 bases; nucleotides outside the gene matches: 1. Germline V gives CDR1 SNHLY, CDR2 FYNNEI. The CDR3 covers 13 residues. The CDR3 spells CASSVSGNNEQFF. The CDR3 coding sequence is TGTGCCAGCAGTGTTAGCGGGAACAATGAGCAGTTCTTC.

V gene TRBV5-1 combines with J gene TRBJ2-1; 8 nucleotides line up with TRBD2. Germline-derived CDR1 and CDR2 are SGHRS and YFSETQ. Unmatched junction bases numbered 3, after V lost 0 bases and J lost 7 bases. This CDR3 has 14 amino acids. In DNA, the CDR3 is TGCGCCAGCAGCTTGGCACTAGCGGTAAATGAGCAGTTCTTC. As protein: CASSLALAVNEQFF.

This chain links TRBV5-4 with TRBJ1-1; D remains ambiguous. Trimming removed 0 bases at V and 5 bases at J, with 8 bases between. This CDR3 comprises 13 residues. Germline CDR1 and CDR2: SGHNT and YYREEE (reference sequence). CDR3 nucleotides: TGTGCCAGCAGCTTGGACAGTGAGACTGAAGCTTTCTTT. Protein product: CASSLDSETEAFF.

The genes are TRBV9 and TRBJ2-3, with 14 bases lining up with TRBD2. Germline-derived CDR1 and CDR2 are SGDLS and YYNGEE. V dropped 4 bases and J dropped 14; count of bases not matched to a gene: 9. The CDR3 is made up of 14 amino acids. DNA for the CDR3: TGTGCCAGCAGCCAGGGGACTAGCGGGAGTCCAGTGTATTTT. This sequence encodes CASSQGTSGSPVYF. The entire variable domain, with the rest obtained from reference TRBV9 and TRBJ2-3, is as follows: DSGVTQTPKHLITATGQRVTLRCSPRSGDLSVYWYQQSLDQGLQFLIQYYNGEERAKGNILERFSAQQFPDLHSELNLSSLELGDSALYFCASSQGTSGSPVYFGPGTRLTVL.

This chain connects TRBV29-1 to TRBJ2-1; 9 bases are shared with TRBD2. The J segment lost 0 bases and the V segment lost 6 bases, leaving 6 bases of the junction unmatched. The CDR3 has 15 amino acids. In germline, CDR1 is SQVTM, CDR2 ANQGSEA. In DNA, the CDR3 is TGCAGCGTGCCTAGCGGGATAAGCTCCTACAATGAGCAGTTCTTC. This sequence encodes CSVPSGISSYNEQFF.

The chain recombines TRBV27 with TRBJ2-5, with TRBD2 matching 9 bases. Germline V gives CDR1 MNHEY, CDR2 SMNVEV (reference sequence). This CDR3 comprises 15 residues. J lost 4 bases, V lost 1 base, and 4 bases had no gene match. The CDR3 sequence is CASSLYAGGSETQYF. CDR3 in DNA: TGTGCCAGCAGTTTATATGCGGGAGGGTCAGAGACCCAGTACTTC.

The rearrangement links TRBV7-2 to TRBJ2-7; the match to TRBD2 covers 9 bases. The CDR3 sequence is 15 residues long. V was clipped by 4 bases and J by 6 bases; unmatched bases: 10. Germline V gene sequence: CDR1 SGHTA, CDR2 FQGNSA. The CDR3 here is CASSSPGLAPGEQYF. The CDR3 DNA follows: TGTGCCAGCAGCTCTCCGGGACTAGCCCCCGGCGAGCAGTACTTC.

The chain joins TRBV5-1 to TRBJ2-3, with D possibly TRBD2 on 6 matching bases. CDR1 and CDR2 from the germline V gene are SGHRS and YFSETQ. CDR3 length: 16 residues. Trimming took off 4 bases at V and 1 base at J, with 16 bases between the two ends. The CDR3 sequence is CASSTISGAGTDTQYF. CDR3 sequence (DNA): TGCGCCAGCAGCACCATTAGCGGCGCCGGCACAGATACGCAGTATTTT.

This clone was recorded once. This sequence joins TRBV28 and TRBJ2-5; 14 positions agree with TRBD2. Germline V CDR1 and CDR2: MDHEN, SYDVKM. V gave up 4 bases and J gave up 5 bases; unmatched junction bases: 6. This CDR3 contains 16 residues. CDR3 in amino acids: CASSSGTSGSWETQYF. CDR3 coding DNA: TGTGCCAGCAGTTCCGGGACTAGCGGGAGCTGGGAGACCCAGTACTTC.

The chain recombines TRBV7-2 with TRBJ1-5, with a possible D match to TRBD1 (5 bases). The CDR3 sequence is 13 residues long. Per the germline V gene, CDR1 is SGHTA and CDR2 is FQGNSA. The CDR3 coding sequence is TGTGCGTCGGGGGAGACCCGTGATCAGCCCCAGCATTTT. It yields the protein CASGETRDQPQHF.

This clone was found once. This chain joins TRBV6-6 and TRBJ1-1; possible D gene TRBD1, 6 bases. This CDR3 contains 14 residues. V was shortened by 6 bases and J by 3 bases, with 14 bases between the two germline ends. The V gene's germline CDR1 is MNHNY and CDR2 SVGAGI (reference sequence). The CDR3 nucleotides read TGTGCCAGCAGCAGACAGGCACCTTACACTGAAGCTTTCTTT. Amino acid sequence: CASSRQAPYTEAFF.

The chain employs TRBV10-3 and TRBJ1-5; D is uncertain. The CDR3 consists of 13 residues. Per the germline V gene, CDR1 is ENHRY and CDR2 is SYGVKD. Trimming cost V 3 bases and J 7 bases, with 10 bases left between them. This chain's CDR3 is CAISEEGRQPQHF. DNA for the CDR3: TGTGCCATCAGTGAAGAGGGAAGACAGCCCCAGCATTTT.

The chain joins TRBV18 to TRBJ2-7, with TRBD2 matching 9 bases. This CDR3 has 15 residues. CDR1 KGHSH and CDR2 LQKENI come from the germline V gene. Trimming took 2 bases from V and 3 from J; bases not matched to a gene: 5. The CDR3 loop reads CASSPGASGNYEQYF. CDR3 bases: TGTGCCAGCTCACCAGGCGCTAGCGGGAACTACGAGCAGTACTTC.

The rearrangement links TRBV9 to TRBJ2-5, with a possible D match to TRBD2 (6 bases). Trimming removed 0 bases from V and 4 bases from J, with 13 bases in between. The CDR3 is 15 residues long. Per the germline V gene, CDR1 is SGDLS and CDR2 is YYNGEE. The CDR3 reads CASSVGPYGGETQYF. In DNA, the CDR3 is TGTGCCAGCAGCGTAGGCCCCTACGGGGGAGAGACCCAGTACTTC.

The CDR3 here is CATSAQGNTEAFF. As DNA, the CDR3 is TGTGCCACCAGTGCGCAGGGGAACACTGAAGCTTTCTTT. This sequence joins TRBV24-1 and TRBJ1-1, with D possibly matching TRBD1 (5 bases). There are 13 residues in the CDR3. Trimming cost V 5 bases and J 1 base, with 7 bases left between them. Germline assignment: CDR1 KGHDR and CDR2 SFDVKD.